One and the same sample provided the 20 T cell receptor beta chains below, sequenced in a study of shared clonotypes between healthy human individuals. Produced via immunoSEQ multiplex PCR; TCRdb's table is partial and in-frame only. The profile shows around 2.1 million clones, 93% of them singletons. Terminally differentiated effector memory CD45RA+ cells were excluded from the naive CD8 cells, which were CD45RO-negative and positively selected for CCR7. Sample: naive CD8+ T cells from PBMCs. These receptors all come from a man younger than 35 in good health. Some clones in this sample may be carry-over from other donors' samples.

This clone was detected only a few times. The chain couples TRBV27 to TRBJ1-1, with D unclear. CDR1 and CDR2 (germline): MNHEY, SMNVEV (reference sequence). The CDR3 has 13 residues. The V gene lost 6 bases and the J gene lost 1 base, with 9 bases spanning the gap. DNA for the CDR3: TGTGCCAGCAGGTGGAGTTCGAACACTGAAGCTTTCTTT. The encoded protein is CASRWSSNTEAFF.

The V gene is TRBV29-1, the J gene TRBJ2-1; 14 nucleotides line up with TRBD2. Trimming removed 4 bases from V and 7 bases from J; junction bases left unmatched: 9. The germline CDR1 and CDR2 sequences are SQVTM and ANQGSEA. The CDR3 is 16 residues long. This chain's CDR3 is CSVAGTSGRDWNEQFF. The CDR3 bases are TGCAGCGTTGCCGGGACTAGCGGGAGAGATTGGAATGAGCAGTTCTTC.

This chain uses TRBV7-9 with TRBJ2-7, with D unresolved. The CDR3 has 14 residues. Trimming took 6 bases from V and 4 from J, leaving 16 bases between them. Germline CDR1 and CDR2: SEHNR and FQNEAQ (reference sequence). The CDR3 sequence is CASREPTPEYEQYF. As DNA, the CDR3 is TGTGCCAGCAGGGAGCCGACGCCTGAATACGAGCAGTACTTC.

The gene calls are TRBV28 and TRBJ1-1; D perhaps matches TRBD1 (6 bases). Germline CDR1 MDHEN, CDR2 SYDVKM. The CDR3 is 15 amino acids. The germline V and J ends were trimmed by 3 bases and 0 bases, with 11 bases remaining between them. The chain's CDR3 is CASSLLGDMNTEAFF. For the CDR3, the DNA is TGTGCCAGCAGTTTGTTAGGGGACATGAACACTGAAGCTTTCTTT. Complete variable domain (other parts from reference TRBV28 and TRBJ1-1): DVKVTQSSRYLVKRTGEKVFLECVQDMDHENMFWYRQDPGLGLRLIYFSYDVKMKEKGDIPEGYSVSREKKERFSLILESASTNQTSMYLCASSLLGDMNTEAFFGQGTRLTVV.

In this sample, this clone turned up a few times. The chain uses TRBV10-2 and TRBJ1-2; no firm D call. V gave up 7 bases and J gave up 4 bases, with 13 bases separating them. There are 13 residues in the CDR3. Germline loops: CDR1 WSHSY, CDR2 SAAADI. CDR3 sequence reads: CASMWSNLYGYTF. CDR3 sequence (DNA): TGCGCCAGCATGTGGTCGAACCTCTATGGCTACACCTTC.

The V call is TRBV11-2, the J call TRBJ2-7, with D possibly matching TRBD1 (5 bases). Germline-derived CDR1 and CDR2 are SGHAT and FQNNGV. Between the trimmed V and J ends, which lost 5 bases and 3 bases, there was a span of 8 bases. The CDR3 is 12 amino acids. For the CDR3, the DNA is TGTGCCAGCAGCCAGGGTATCTACGAGCAGTACTTC. It yields the protein CASSQGIYEQYF.

The chain recombines TRBV10-3 with TRBJ2-3; possibly TRBD2 for D (6 bases). Germline lookup yields CDR1 ENHRY and CDR2 SYGVKD. Deletions cut 11 bases from V and 4 bases from J, with 16 bases between. The CDR3 has 13 amino acids. CDR3 DNA: TGTGCCTCCCGCAGGGAGGATGCAGATACGCAGTATTTT. Its protein product is CASRREDADTQYF.

V gene TRBV6-1 combines with J gene TRBJ1-2, with TRBD1 matching 10 bases. Per the germline V gene, CDR1 is MNHNS and CDR2 is SASEGT. The V and J ends lost 4 bases and 7 bases, in that order; junction bases with no gene match: 9. CDR3 size: 15 residues. CDR3: CASSAMTGGVFGYTF. The CDR3 region has the DNA TGTGCCAGCAGTGCCATGACAGGGGGCGTCTTTGGCTACACCTTC.

The chain has TRBV27 and TRBJ1-5; D is perhaps TRBD1 (5 bases). CDR3 length equals 11 residues. Trimming left V 5 bases short and J 12 bases short, with 11 bases between. Germline assignment: CDR1 MNHEY and CDR2 SMNVEV (reference sequence). The CDR3 DNA sequence: TGTGCCAGCAGTGGGGCGGGACTCCAGCATTTT. This translates into CASSGAGLQHF.

This chain joins TRBV7-9 and TRBJ2-2; 7 bases are shared with TRBD2. Germline V gene lookup returns CDR1 SEHNR and CDR2 FQNEAQ (reference sequence). Trimming took 0 bases from V and 3 from J; bases not matched to a gene: 1. The CDR3 is 15 residues long. The CDR3 region has the DNA TGTGCCAGCAGCTTAGCGGGACTATACACCGGGGAGCTGTTTTTT. It specifies CASSLAGLYTGELFF.

The CDR3 loop reads CASSQDLGLARYNEQFF. CDR3 nucleotide sequence: TGCGCCAGCAGCCAAGATTTGGGACTAGCACGTTACAATGAGCAGTTCTTC. The chain combines TRBV4-3 with TRBJ2-1; TRBD2 aligns across 9 bases. Germline V lookup: CDR1 LGHNA, CDR2 YSLEER. The CDR3 spans 17 residues. J gave up 4 bases and V 0 bases, and 7 bases lay outside the gene matches.

V usage is TRBV28 and J usage is TRBJ1-2, with a possible D match to TRBD1 (6 bases). The CDR3 runs 15 residues. The V gene's germline CDR1 is MDHEN and CDR2 SYDVKM. V gave up 7 bases and J gave up 2 bases, with 17 bases separating them. Here the CDR3 DNA reads TGTGCCAGCAACAGGGCCTCGAGGGTGAACTATGGCTACACCTTC. The encoded protein is CASNRASRVNYGYTF.

The rearrangement uses TRBV19 and TRBJ2-2; weak D call: TRBD2 (7 bases). Looked up from germline, CDR1 is LNHDA and CDR2 is SQIVND (reference sequence). V was trimmed by 5 bases and J by 7 bases, leaving 17 bases between them. CDR3 size: 15 residues. CDR3 sequence: CASSEGRGLDGELFF. Written as DNA, the CDR3 is TGTGCCAGTAGTGAGGGGCGGGGGCTGGACGGGGAGCTGTTTTTT.

The J gene is TRBJ1-4, the V gene TRBV28; D ambiguous. The CDR3 runs 14 residues. In germline, CDR1 is MDHEN, CDR2 SYDVKM. V was trimmed by 3 bases and J by 6 bases, leaving 11 bases between them. The CDR3 is CASSFGREDEKLFF. DNA of the CDR3: TGTGCCAGCAGTTTTGGTAGGGAAGATGAAAAACTGTTTTTT.

Only one count was recorded for this clone. The chain combines TRBV7-6 with TRBJ2-1; the D is unclear. In germline, CDR1 is SGHVS, CDR2 FNYEAQ. There are 11 residues in the CDR3. Deletions cut 2 bases from V and 8 bases from J, with 4 bases between. This chain's CDR3 is CASSLSYEQFF. The CDR3 coding sequence is TGTGCCAGCAGCTTAAGTTATGAGCAGTTCTTC.

The chain couples TRBV19 to TRBJ2-2; D tentatively reads TRBD1 or TRBD2 (5 bases each). V lost 7 bases and J lost 2, with 20 bases in between. Germline CDR1 and CDR2: LNHDA and SQIVND (reference sequence). The CDR3 runs to 17 residues. In nucleotides, the CDR3 is TGTGCCAGTACCTCGCCCACCCGGGGCAGTAACACCGGGGAGCTGTTTTTT. It specifies CASTSPTRGSNTGELFF.

This clone was observed once. The chain is built from TRBV4-3 and TRBJ2-1, with 9 bases aligning to TRBD2. CDR1 and CDR2 from the germline V gene are LGHNA and YSLEER. Trimming cost V 5 bases and J 5 bases; bases outside gene matches: 13. The CDR3 covers 17 residues. The CDR3 spells CASSSVGTGTSNNEQFF. The CDR3 DNA reads TGCGCCAGCAGCTCCGTAGGGACGGGGACTAGCAACAATGAGCAGTTCTTC.

The chain is built from TRBV7-9 and TRBJ2-2, with no clear D. The CDR3 extends over 15 amino acids. Trimming cost V 4 bases and J 3 bases, with 12 bases left between them. CDR1 SEHNR and CDR2 FQNEAQ come from the germline V gene (reference sequence). CDR3 residues: CASSSAVSDTGELFF. CDR3 nucleotides: TGTGCCAGCAGCTCCGCTGTTTCGGACACCGGGGAGCTGTTTTTT.

The gene calls are TRBV6-6 and TRBJ2-7, with D tentatively TRBD2 (5 bases). Germline CDR1 reads MNHNY; CDR2 reads SVGAGI (reference sequence). V was trimmed by 8 bases and J by 0 bases, leaving 20 bases between them. CDR3 length: 16 residues. In DNA, the CDR3 is TGTGCCAGCGGTTCCCGGGATCTCGTTAGCTCCTACGAGCAGTACTTC. This gives the protein CASGSRDLVSSYEQYF.

Notes on this clone: Other DNA sequences within the sample encode an identical CDR3. The genes are TRBV6-1 and TRBJ1-1, with D uncertain. Trimming left V 3 bases short and J 0 bases short, with 5 bases between. The CDR3 totals 13 residues. Looked up from germline, CDR1 is MNHNS and CDR2 is SASEGT. The CDR3 region has the DNA TGTGCCAGCAGTGATCGGATGAACACTGAAGCTTTCTTT. As protein: CASSDRMNTEAFF.